This T cell receptor beta chain originates from a study of blood T cell repertoires in COVID-19. Profiling relied on immunoSEQ multiplex PCR, and the TCRdb table lists in-frame clones only, not all of them. Of over 150,000 clones in the sample, approximately 91% were seen once. CDR1 and CDR2 (germline): SEHNR, FQNEAQ (reference sequence). CDR3 length: 15 amino acids. The V and J ends lost 1 base and 6 bases respectively, with 13 bases between them. The rearrangement joins TRBV7-9 to TRBJ1-5, with D possibly TRBD1 on 5 matching bases. The sequencing sample was made of peripheral blood. The source of this sequence is a man between 18 and 29 years old with COVID-19, enrolled during active disease. The CDR3 region has the DNA TGTGCCAGCAGCTTAGGGAGGGGTATCGGTCAGCCCCAGCATTTT. This translates into CASSLGRGIGQPQHF. The full variable domain, in which reference TRBV7-9 and TRBJ1-5 provide the parts outside the CDR3, is DTGVSQNPRHKITKRGQNVTFRCDPISEHNRLYWYRQTLGQGPEFLTYFQNEAQLEKSRLLSDRFSAERPKGSFSTLEIQRTEQGDSAMYLCASSLGRGIGQPQHFGDGTRLSIL.